This T cell receptor beta chain was sequenced for a study of Ad26.COV2.S vaccination and SARS-CoV-2 variants. Study details: Ad26.COV2.S shots went into the muscle once or twice, 56 days apart. General study points: Compared with placebo recipients, vaccine recipients had higher spike-specific TCR breadth. The TCR breadth and depth analyses may have produced an underestimate of total T cell responses.

Concerning this clone: Its target is unknown.

The CDR3 spans 14 residues. Trimming stripped 0 bases from V and 5 bases from J, with 10 bases between. The germline CDR1 and CDR2 sequences are SGHRS and YFSETQ. Profiling relied on immunoSEQ multiplex PCR, and the TCRdb table lists in-frame clones only, not all of them. The sample consists of roughly 320,000 clones, around four fifths of them appearing once. Regarding treatment: roughly 20 received Ad26.COV2.S at low or high dose, single or two shots; 5 received placebo; per-sample allocation not given. Sampling was done on day 63 after the first vaccine or placebo injection. At a Boston site, the person donating was an adult of 18-55 years.

The sequencing used peripheral blood, collected in a trial of Ad26.COV2.S vaccine versus placebo. The sequence came from a person between 18 and 65 years old who received the Ad26.COV2.S COVID-19 vaccine or a placebo. This chain connects TRBV5-1 to TRBJ2-3; D ambiguous. The CDR3 protein is CASSLVGPEDTQYF. The CDR3 DNA reads TGCGCCAGCAGCTTGGTCGGCCCGGAAGATACGCAGTATTTT. Full variable domain (outside the CDR3, taken from reference TRBV5-1 and TRBJ2-3): KAGVTQTPRYLIKTRGQQVTLSCSPISGHRSVSWYQQTPGQGLQFLFEYFSETQRNKGNFPGRFSGRQFSNSRSEMNVSTLELGDSALYLCASSLVGPEDTQYFGPGTRLTVL.